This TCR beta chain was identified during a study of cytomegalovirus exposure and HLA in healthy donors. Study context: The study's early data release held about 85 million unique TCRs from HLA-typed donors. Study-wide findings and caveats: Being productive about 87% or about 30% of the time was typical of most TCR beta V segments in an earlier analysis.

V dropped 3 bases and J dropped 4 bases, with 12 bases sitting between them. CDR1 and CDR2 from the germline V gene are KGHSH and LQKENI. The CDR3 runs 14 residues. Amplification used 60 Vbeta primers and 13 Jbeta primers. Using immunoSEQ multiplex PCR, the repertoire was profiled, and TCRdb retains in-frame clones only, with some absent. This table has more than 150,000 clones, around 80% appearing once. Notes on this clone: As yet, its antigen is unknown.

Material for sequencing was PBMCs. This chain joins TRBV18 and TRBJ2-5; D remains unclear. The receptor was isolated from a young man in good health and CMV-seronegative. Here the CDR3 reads CASSPNNHGETQYF. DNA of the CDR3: TGTGCCAGCTCACCTAACAACCATGGAGAGACCCAGTACTTC.